This T cell receptor beta chain is from a study of CD8 T cells in ankylosing spondylitis (dated by TCRdb to about 2017). As for the study more broadly: T cell receptor beta repertoires were profiled in healthy donors and ankylosing spondylitis patients so that disease-linked TCR variants could be found. The whole study cohort included roughly 110 healthy donors and 25 ankylosing spondylitis patients. Peripheral blood was sampled, and synovial fluid was also collected from ankylosing spondylitis patients. Study-level results and caveats: Some TCR beta motif variants had previously been reported in synovial fluid and blood of reactive arthritis patients, which suggested common disease-initiation mechanisms. In peripheral blood, the disease-linked clones were found at relatively low frequencies and had a CD8+ phenotype. The disease-linked clones were reported as significantly enriched in matched synovial fluid samples from ankylosing spondylitis patients. A TCR beta motif made up of seven or eight highly homologous amino acid variants appeared to be characteristic of blood from ankylosing spondylitis patients.

This clonotype has only a few counts. Its antigen is still unknown. Nothing much larger sits one base from this clone, and base qualities are not available. For sequencing, an Illumina HiSeq 2500 was employed. Quantitative 5'-RACE with molecular barcodes was used to prepare TCR beta libraries. As for how the authors treated the data: To identify disease-linked TCR variants, a new computational method was used, one built on a probabilistic model of VDJ rearrangement. In TCRdb, the public reads were trimmed at Q25 with fastp and aligned with MiXCR, with productive beta chains retained. For every CDR3 protein sequence, its rows merge into one entry that carries the most common genes and DNA. The V and J calls and clone size come from TCRdb's table, not from the authors' own analysis. This sample is represented by hundreds of thousands of distinct CDR3 sequences; 15% to 20% of them were singletons. Clones ranked in the top ten supply around 0.92% of the sample.

The CDR3 spans 16 residues, from the cysteine through the phenylalanine. Only the CDR3 DNA stays, 48 bases, in frame from base 1. The germline V gene (reference sequence) supplies CDR1 LNHNV and CDR2 YYDKDF. V trim: 1 base; J trim: 6 bases; unmatched bases: 11. In this chain, TRBV15 is recombined with TRBJ2-7, with 8 bases matching TRBD1. Input material: blood, either unsorted or a sorted T cell fraction (not recorded which). The clonotype originates from a male donor with ankylosing spondylitis. The CDR3 corresponds to CATSRGTTGAQGEQYF. The DNA sequence is TGTGCCACCAGCAGAGGAACGACAGGGGCACAAGGCGAGCAGTACTTC.